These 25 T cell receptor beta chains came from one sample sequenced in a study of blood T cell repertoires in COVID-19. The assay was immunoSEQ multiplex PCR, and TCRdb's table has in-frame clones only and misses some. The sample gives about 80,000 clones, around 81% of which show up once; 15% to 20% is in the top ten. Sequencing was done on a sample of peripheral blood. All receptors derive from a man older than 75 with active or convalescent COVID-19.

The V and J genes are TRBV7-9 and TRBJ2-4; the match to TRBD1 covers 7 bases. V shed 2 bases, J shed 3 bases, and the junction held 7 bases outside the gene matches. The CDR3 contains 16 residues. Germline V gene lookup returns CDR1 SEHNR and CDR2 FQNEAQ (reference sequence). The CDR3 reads CASSLRSGGDKNIQYF. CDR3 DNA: TGTGCCAGCAGCTTACGTTCAGGGGGAGACAAAAACATTCAGTACTTC. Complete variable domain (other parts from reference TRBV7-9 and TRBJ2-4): DTGVSQNPRHKITKRGQNVTFRCDPISEHNRLYWYRQTLGQGPEFLTYFQNEAQLEKSRLLSDRFSAERPKGSFSTLEIQRTEQGDSAMYLCASSLRSGGDKNIQYFGAGTRLSVL.

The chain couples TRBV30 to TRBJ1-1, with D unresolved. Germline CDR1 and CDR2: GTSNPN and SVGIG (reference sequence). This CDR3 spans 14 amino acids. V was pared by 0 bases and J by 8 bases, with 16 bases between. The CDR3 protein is CAWSVNTFPYEAFF. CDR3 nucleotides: TGTGCCTGGAGTGTGAACACATTTCCTTACGAAGCTTTCTTT.

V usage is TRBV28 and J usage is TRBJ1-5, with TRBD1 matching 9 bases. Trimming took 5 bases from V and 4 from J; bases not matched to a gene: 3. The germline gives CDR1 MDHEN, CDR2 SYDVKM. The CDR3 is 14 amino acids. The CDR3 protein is CASSPDRGNQPQHF. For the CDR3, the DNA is TGTGCCAGCAGTCCCGACAGGGGGAATCAGCCCCAGCATTTT.

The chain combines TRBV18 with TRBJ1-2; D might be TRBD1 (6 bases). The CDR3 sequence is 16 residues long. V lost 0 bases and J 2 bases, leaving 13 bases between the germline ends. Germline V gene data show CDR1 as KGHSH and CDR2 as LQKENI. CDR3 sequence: CASSPPSRTANYGYTF. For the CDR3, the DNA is TGTGCCAGCTCACCACCGAGCAGGACAGCCAACTATGGCTACACCTTC.

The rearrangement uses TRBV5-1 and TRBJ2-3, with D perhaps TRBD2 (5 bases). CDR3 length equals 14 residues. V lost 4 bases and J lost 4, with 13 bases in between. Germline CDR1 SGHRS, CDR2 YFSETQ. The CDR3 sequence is CASSLPGGSDTQYF. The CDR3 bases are TGCGCCAGCAGCCTCCCCGGCGGGTCAGATACGCAGTATTTT.

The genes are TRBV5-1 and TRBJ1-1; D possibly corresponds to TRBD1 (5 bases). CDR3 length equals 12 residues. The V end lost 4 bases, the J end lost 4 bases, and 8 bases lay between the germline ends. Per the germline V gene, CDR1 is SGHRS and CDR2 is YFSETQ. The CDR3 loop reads CASSPTGTEAFF. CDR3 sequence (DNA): TGCGCCAGCAGCCCCACAGGCACTGAAGCTTTCTTT. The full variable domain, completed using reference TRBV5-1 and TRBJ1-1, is KAGVTQTPRYLIKTRGQQVTLSCSPISGHRSVSWYQQTPGQGLQFLFEYFSETQRNKGNFPGRFSGRQFSNSRSEMNVSTLELGDSALYLCASSPTGTEAFFGQGTRLTVV.

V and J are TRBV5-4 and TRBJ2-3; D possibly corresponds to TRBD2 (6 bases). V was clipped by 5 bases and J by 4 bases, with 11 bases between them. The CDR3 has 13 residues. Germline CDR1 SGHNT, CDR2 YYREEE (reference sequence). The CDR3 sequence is CASSLLASDTQYF. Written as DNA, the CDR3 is TGTGCCAGCAGTCTACTAGCCTCAGATACGCAGTATTTT.

The CDR3 DNA reads as TGTGCCACCAGTGATAGCGGCCAGGAAGGGAAGGAGTATGGCTACACCTTC. Amino acids: CATSDSGQEGKEYGYTF. The chain is built from TRBV24-1 and TRBJ1-2; D is ambiguous. Between the trimmed V and J ends, which lost 3 bases and 5 bases, there was a span of 21 bases. The CDR3 contains 17 residues. The V gene's germline CDR1 is KGHDR and CDR2 SFDVKD.

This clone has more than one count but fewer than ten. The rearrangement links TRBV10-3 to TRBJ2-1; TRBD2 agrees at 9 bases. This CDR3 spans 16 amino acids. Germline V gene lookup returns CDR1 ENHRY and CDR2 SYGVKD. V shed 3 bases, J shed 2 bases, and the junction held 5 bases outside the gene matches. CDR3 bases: TGTGCCATCAGTGATCCGACTAGCGGAGCCTACAATGAGCAGTTCTTC. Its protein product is CAISDPTSGAYNEQFF.

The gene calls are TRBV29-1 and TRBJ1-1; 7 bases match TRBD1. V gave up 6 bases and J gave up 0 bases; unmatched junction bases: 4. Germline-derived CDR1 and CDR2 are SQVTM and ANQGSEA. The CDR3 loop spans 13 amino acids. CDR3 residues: CSVETGMNTEAFF. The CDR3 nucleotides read TGCAGCGTGGAGACAGGGATGAACACTGAAGCTTTCTTT. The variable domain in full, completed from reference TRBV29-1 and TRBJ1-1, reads SAVISQKPSRDICQRGTSLTIQCQVDSQVTMMFWYRQQPGQSLTLIATANQGSEATYESGFVIDKFPISRPNLTFSTLTVSNMSPEDSSIYLCSVETGMNTEAFFGQGTRLTVV.

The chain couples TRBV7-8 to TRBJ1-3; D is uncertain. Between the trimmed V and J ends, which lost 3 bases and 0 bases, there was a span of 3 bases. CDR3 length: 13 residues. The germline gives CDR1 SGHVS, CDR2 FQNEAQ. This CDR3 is CASSFISGNTIYF. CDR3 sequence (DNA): TGTGCCAGCAGCTTCATCTCTGGAAACACCATATATTTT.

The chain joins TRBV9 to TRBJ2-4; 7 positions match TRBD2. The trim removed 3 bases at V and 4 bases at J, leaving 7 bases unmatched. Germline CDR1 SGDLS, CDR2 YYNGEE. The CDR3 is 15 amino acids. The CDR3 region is CASSAPGTTKNIQYF. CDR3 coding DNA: TGTGCCAGCAGCGCCCCCGGGACTACGAAAAACATTCAGTACTTC.

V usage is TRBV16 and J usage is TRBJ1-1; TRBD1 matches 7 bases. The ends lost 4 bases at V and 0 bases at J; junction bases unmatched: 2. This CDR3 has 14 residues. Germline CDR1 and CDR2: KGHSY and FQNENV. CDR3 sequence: CASSLQGMNTEAFF. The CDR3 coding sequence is TGTGCCAGCAGCCTACAGGGGATGAACACTGAAGCTTTCTTT.

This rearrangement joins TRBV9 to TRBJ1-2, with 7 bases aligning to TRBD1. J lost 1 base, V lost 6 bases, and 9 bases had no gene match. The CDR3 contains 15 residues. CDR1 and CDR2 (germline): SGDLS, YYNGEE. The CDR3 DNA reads TGTGCCAGCAACCCAACAGGGGATATTAACTATGGCTACACCTTC. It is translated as CASNPTGDINYGYTF.

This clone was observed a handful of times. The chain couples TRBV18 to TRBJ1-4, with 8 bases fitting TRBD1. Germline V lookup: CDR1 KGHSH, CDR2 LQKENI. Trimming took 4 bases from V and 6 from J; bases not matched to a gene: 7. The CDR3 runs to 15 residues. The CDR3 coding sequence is TGTGCCAGCTCACTACCGGGACAGGAGGATGAAAAACTGTTTTTT. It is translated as CASSLPGQEDEKLFF.

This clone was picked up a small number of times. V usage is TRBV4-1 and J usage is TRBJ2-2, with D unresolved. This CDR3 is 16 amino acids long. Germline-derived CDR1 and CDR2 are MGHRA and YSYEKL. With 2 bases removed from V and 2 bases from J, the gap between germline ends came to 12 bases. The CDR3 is CASSQLLQLNTGELFF. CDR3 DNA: TGCGCCAGCAGCCAACTTCTACAGCTAAACACCGGGGAGCTGTTTTTT.

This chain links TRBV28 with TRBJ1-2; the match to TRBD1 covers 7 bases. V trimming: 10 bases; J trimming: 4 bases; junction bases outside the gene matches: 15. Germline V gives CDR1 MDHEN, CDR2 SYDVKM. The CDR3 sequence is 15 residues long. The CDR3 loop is CATLLSGTDRYGYTF. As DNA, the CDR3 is TGTGCCACCTTACTCTCCGGGACAGACCGCTATGGCTACACCTTC.

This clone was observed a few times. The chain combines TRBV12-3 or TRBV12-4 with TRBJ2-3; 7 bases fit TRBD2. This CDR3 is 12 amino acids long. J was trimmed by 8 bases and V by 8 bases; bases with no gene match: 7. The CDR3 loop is CASLWGRGTQYF. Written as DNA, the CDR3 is TGTGCCAGCCTTTGGGGGAGGGGTACGCAGTATTTT.

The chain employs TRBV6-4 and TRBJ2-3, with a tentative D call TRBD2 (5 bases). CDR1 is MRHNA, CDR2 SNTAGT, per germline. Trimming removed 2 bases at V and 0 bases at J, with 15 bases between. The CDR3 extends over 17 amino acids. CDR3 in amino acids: CASSDTKRKPSTDTQYF. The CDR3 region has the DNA TGTGCCAGCAGTGACACCAAGCGGAAGCCTAGCACAGATACGCAGTATTTT.

The CDR3 nucleotides read TGTGCCAGCAGCCGCGGACAGGGGAGCACTGGGGCCAACGTCCTGACTTTC. As protein: CASSRGQGSTGANVLTF. The rearrangement links TRBV3-1 (or the pseudogene TRBV3-2) to TRBJ2-6, with 9 bases matching TRBD1. The CDR3 is 17 residues long. Trimming took 4 bases from V and 2 from J; bases not matched to a gene: 6. CDR1 LGHDT and CDR2 YNNKEL come from the germline V gene (reference sequence).

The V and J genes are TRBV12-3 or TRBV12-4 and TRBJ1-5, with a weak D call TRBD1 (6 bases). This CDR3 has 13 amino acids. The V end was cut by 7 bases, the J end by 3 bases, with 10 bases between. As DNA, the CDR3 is TGTGCCAGCACAGGGGACCCCAATCAGCCCCAGCATTTT. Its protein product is CASTGDPNQPQHF.

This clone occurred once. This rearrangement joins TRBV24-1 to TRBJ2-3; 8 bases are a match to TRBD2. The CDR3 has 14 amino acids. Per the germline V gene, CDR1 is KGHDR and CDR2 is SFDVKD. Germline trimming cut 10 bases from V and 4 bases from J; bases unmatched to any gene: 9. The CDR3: CATRRDSGADTQYF. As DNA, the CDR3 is TGTGCCACAAGAAGGGATAGCGGGGCAGATACGCAGTATTTT.

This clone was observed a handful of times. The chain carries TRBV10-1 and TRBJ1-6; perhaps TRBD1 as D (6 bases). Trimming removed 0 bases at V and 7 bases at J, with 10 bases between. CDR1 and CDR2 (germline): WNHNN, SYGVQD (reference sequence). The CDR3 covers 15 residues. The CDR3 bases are TGCGCCAGCAGTGAGTCAAGGACAGCCAATTCACCCCTCCACTTT. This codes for CASSESRTANSPLHF.

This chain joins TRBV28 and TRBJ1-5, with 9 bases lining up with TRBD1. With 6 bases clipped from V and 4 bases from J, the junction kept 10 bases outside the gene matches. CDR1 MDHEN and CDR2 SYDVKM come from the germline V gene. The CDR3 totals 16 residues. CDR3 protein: CASSKPSGTGNQPQHF. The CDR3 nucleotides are TGTGCCAGCAGCAAACCATCCGGGACAGGGAATCAGCCCCAGCATTTT.

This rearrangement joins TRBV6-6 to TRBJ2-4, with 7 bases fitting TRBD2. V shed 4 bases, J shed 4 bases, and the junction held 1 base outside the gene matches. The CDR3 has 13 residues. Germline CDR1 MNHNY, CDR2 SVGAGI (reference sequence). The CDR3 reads CASSSGGKNIQYF. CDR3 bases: TGTGCCAGCAGTTCGGGGGGAAAAAACATTCAGTACTTC.